This is a list of T cell receptor beta chains from one sample in a study of blood T cell repertoires in COVID-19. TCRdb keeps only in-frame clones here, not all; method: immunoSEQ multiplex PCR. The data contain about 260,000 clones, about nine tenths of them singletons. The specimen was peripheral blood. The receptors stem from a person between 18 and 30 years old with COVID-19, enrolled during active disease. Each CDR3 is given with its conserved first and last residue. A D gene is named only where the DNA matches it firmly. Expanded clones are given a class, and other clones once, few, many or no size at all.

D,J,size,V,CDR3,DNA
-,TRBJ2-5,-,TRBV20-1,CSARIGETQYF,TGCAGTGCTAGGATCGGAGAGACCCAGTACTTC
-,TRBJ1-3,-,TRBV7-8,CASSFSGVGSGNTIYF,TGTGCCAGCAGCTTTTCAGGGGTTGGCTCTGGAAACACCATATATTTT
-,TRBJ2-7,-,TRBV27,CASRRNRETYEQYF,TGTGCCAGCAGGCGTAACAGGGAGACCTACGAGCAGTACTTC
TRBD1,TRBJ2-7,-,TRBV9,CASSVALGQGSDEQYF,TGTGCCAGCAGCGTAGCTTTAGGACAGGGGTCAGACGAGCAGTACTTC
-,TRBJ2-7,-,TRBV7-3,CASSPDPPGLSYEQYF,TGTGCCAGCAGCCCCGACCCGCCGGGTCTATCCTACGAGCAGTACTTC
-,TRBJ2-7,-,TRBV7-9,CASSFGNSAYEQYF,TGTGCCAGCAGCTTCGGTAACAGTGCCTACGAGCAGTACTTC
TRBD2,TRBJ2-1,-,TRBV5-1,CASSLGKGTSGNEQFF,TGCGCCAGCAGCTTGGGGAAGGGGACTAGCGGCAATGAGCAGTTCTTC
TRBD2,TRBJ2-3,-,TRBV5-1,CASTPGTSGYTDTQYF,TGCGCCAGCACCCCGGGGACTAGCGGGTACACAGATACGCAGTATTTT
TRBD1,TRBJ2-4,once,TRBV4-1,CASSQGTGDNIQYF,TGCGCCAGCAGCCAAGGGACAGGGGATAACATTCAGTACTTC
-,TRBJ1-2,-,TRBV19,CASSIQNGNGYTF,TGTGCCAGTAGTATACAGAACGGGAACGGCTACACCTTC
TRBD1,TRBJ1-4,-,TRBV5-6,CASSWEQGVGKLFF,TGTGCCAGCAGCTGGGAACAGGGGGTTGGAAAACTGTTTTTT
-,TRBJ2-2,-,TRBV6-5,CASERTNTGELFF,TGTGCCAGCGAAAGGACTAACACCGGGGAGCTGTTTTTT
TRBD1,TRBJ2-7,-,TRBV25-1,CASRPTGDYEQYF,TGTGCCAGCAGACCGACAGGGGACTACGAGCAGTACTTC
TRBD1,TRBJ1-2,-,TRBV27,CASSILGTGYGYTF,TGTGCCAGCAGTATCCTTGGGACAGGCTATGGCTACACCTTC
TRBD2,TRBJ2-1,-,TRBV27,CASGERAAGGPYNEQFF,TGTGCCAGCGGGGAGAGGGCCGCGGGAGGGCCCTACAATGAGCAGTTCTTC
-,TRBJ2-1,-,TRBV12-3/TRBV12-4,CASSPTGHGEQFF,TGTGCCAGCAGTCCTACAGGGCACGGTGAGCAGTTCTTC
TRBD2,TRBJ2-3,-,TRBV3-1/TRBV3-2,CASSQVPSGRTDTQYF,TGTGCCAGCAGCCAGGTCCCTAGCGGTCGCACAGATACGCAGTATTTT
-,TRBJ2-5,-,TRBV2,CAMRRGSLETQYF,TGTGCCATGCGTCGTGGTAGTTTGGAGACCCAGTACTTC
TRBD2,TRBJ2-2,-,TRBV5-4,CASSFGAGGTGELFF,TGTGCCAGCAGCTTCGGAGCGGGAGGCACCGGGGAGCTGTTTTTT
TRBD2,TRBJ2-7,-,TRBV3-1/TRBV3-2,CASSQARLAGSEQYF,TGTGCCAGCAGCCAAGCCCGACTAGCGGGAAGCGAGCAGTACTTC
TRBD2,TRBJ2-1,-,TRBV11-2,CATSIAGGSYNEQFF,TGTGCTACCAGTATAGCGGGAGGGTCCTACAATGAGCAGTTCTTC
TRBD1,TRBJ2-7,-,TRBV6-1,CASSEPGQGSYEQYF,TGTGCCAGCAGTGAACCTGGACAGGGTTCCTACGAGCAGTACTTC
TRBD2,TRBJ2-7,-,TRBV7-9,CASSHGTSGAYEQYF,TGTGCCAGCAGCCACGGGACTAGCGGAGCCTACGAGCAGTACTTC
TRBD1,TRBJ1-1,-,TRBV10-3,CAISEGKGTGKTEAFF,TGTGCCATCAGTGAGGGTAAGGGGACAGGAAAAACTGAAGCTTTCTTT
TRBD1,TRBJ2-1,-,TRBV7-4,CASSFPGQGVGEQFF,TGTGCCAGCAGCTTCCCGGGACAGGGCGTAGGCGAGCAGTTCTTC
TRBD1,TRBJ1-5,-,TRBV19,CASSSDRGATQPQHF,TGTGCCAGTTCCTCCGACAGGGGAGCGACTCAGCCCCAGCATTTT
-,TRBJ2-1,once,TRBV19,CASSINRGGNEQFF,TGTGCCAGTAGTATTAACAGGGGAGGCAATGAGCAGTTCTTC
TRBD2,TRBJ2-5,-,TRBV18,CASSPTSGNQETQYF,TGTGCCAGCTCACCGACTAGCGGAAACCAAGAGACCCAGTACTTC
TRBD1,TRBJ1-1,once,TRBV9,CASSESTGGAYTEAFF,TGTGCCAGCAGCGAGTCGACAGGGGGCGCTTACACTGAAGCTTTCTTT
TRBD2,TRBJ2-1,-,TRBV14,CASSLSGTSGSHEQFF,TGTGCCAGCAGCCTATCCGGGACTAGCGGGTCCCATGAGCAGTTCTTC
TRBD1,TRBJ1-5,-,TRBV19,CASSLGTGPNQPQHF,TGTGCCAGTAGTCTCGGGACAGGGCCCAATCAGCCCCAGCATTTT
-,TRBJ2-7,-,TRBV7-9,CASSLGPVSSYEQYF,TGTGCCAGCAGCTTAGGTCCGGTAAGCTCCTACGAGCAGTACTTC
-,TRBJ1-2,-,TRBV2,CASSLGQRSYGYTF,TGTGCCAGCAGTCTAGGACAAAGGTCCTATGGCTACACCTTC
-,TRBJ1-4,-,TRBV24-1,CAPTQQVNEKLFF,TGTGCCCCTACCCAACAGGTTAATGAAAAACTGTTTTTT
-,TRBJ2-1,once,TRBV11-3,CASSLDPSASYNEQFF,TGTGCCAGCAGCTTAGACCCTAGCGCCTCCTACAATGAGCAGTTCTTC
TRBD2,TRBJ2-5,-,TRBV5-6,CASSTRTSAKETQYF,TGTGCCAGCAGCACCCGGACTAGCGCAAAAGAGACCCAGTACTTC
TRBD1,TRBJ1-5,-,TRBV10-3,CATGTGGLYSNQPQHF,TGTGCCACCGGGACAGGGGGCCTCTATAGCAATCAGCCCCAGCATTTT
TRBD2,TRBJ2-3,-,TRBV5-6,CASSLAAGGDTQYF,TGTGCCAGCAGCTTGGCGGCGGGAGGGGATACGCAGTATTTT
-,TRBJ1-1,-,TRBV7-9,CATKFPRGKNTEAFF,TGTGCCACCAAGTTCCCCAGGGGCAAGAACACTGAAGCTTTCTTT
TRBD1,TRBJ1-1,-,TRBV4-1,CASSQGTGGGTEAFF,TGCGCCAGCAGCCAAGGGACAGGGGGAGGCACTGAAGCTTTCTTT
-,TRBJ2-1,few,TRBV24-1,CATSDGFYNEQFF,TGTGCCACCAGTGATGGCTTCTACAATGAGCAGTTCTTC
-,TRBJ1-1,-,TRBV28,CASSKRQVRRYAFF,TGTGCCAGCAGTAAAAGACAGGTCCGTCGTTACGCTTTCTTT
TRBD1,TRBJ2-7,-,TRBV6-2/TRBV6-3,CASSELQGVSYEQYF,TGTGCCAGCAGTGAGTTACAGGGGGTTTCCTACGAGCAGTACTTC
-,TRBJ1-1,-,TRBV28,CASRRREGSTEAFF,TGTGCCAGCAGACGCAGAGAGGGTAGCACTGAAGCTTTCTTT